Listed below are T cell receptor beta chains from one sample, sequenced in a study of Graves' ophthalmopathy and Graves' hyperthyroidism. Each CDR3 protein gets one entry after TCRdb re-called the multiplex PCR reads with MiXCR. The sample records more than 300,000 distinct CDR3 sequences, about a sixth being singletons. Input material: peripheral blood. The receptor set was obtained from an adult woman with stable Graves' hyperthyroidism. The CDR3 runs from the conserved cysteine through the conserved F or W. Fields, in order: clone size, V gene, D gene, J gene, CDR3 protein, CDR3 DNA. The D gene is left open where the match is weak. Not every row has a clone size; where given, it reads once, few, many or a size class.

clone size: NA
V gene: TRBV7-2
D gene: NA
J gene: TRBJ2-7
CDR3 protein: CASSPPSSPYEQYF
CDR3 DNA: TGTGCCAGCAGCCCCCCGTCGAGCCCCTACGAGCAGTACTTC

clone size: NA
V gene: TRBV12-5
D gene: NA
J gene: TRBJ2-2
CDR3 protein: CASGLVVTANTGELCF
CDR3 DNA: TGTGCTAGTGGTTTGGTAGTCACAGCTAACACCGGGGAGCTGTGTTTT

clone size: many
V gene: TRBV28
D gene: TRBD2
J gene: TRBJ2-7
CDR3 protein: CASSEREMGGEQYF
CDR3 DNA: TGTGCCAGCAGTGAGCGGGAGATGGGGGGCGAGCAGTACTTC

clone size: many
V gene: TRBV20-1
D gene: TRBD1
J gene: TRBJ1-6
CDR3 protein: CSAREPGQGSSYNSPLHF
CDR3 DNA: TGCAGTGCTAGAGAACCGGGACAGGGGAGCTCCTATAATTCACCCCTCCACTTT

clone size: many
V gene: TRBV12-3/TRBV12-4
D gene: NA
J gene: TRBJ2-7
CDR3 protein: CASSFGGRKEQYF
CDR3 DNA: TGTGCCAGCAGTTTCGGTGGACGGAAGGAGCAGTACTTC

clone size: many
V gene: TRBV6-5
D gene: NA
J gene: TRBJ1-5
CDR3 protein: CASSYSAPTAGNQPQHF
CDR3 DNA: TGTGCCAGCAGTTACTCGGCCCCTACCGCTGGCAATCAGCCCCAGCATTTT

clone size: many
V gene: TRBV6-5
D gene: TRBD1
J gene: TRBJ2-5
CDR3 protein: CASGYRGLETQYF
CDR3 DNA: TGTGCCAGCGGATACAGGGGGCTAGAGACCCAGTACTTC

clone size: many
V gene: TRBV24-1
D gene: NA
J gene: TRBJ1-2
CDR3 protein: CATSDNTGPNGYTF
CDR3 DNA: TGTGCCACCAGTGACAACACCGGGCCAAATGGCTACACCTTC

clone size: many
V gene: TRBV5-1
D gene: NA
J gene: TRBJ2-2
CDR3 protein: CASSLRERNTGELFF
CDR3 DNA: TGCGCCAGCAGCTTGAGGGAGAGGAACACCGGGGAGCTGTTTTTT

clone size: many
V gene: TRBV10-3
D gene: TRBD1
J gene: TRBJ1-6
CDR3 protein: CAISDGTGINSPLHF
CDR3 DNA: TGTGCCATCAGTGATGGGACAGGAATAAATTCACCCCTCCACTTT

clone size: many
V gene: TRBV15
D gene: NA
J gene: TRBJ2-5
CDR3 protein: CATSGMDSLETQYF
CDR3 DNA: TGTGCCACCAGCGGGATGGACTCCCTGGAGACCCAGTACTTC

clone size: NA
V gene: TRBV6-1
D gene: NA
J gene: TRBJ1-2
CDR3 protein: CASTSGIADGYTF
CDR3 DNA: TGTGCCAGCACCTCGGGTATTGCGGATGGCTACACCTTC

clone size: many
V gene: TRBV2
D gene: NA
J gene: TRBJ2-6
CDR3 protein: CASRLGSGANVLTF
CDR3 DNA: TGTGCCAGCAGGTTAGGGTCTGGGGCCAACGTCCTGACTTTC

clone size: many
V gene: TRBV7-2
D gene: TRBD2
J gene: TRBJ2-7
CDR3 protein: CASSKMTSGSYEQYF
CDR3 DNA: TGTGCCAGCAGCAAGATGACTAGCGGGAGTTACGAGCAGTACTTC